The source of this T cell receptor beta chain is a study of tissue T cells after allogeneic stem cell transplantation. Whole-study findings and limits: Shared clones across patients were few; motif clustering revealed tissue-specific shared signatures. Anatomically similar tissues had similar TCR repertoires within each patient. Blood and spleen captured only part of the tissue TCR repertoire.

Time point specified: mouse harvest day 7 after allogeneic transplant. Tail vein injection delivered 10^7 T-cell-depleted bone marrow cells and 10^6 splenic CD5+ T cells. Mice had MHC-mismatched B6 into BALB/c GVHD, sampled day 7 or 14. Concerning this clone itself: Its antigen is currently unknown. A junction boundary mismatches the germline segment, possibly from a read error. Gene names are the mouse ones. Coverage ceases 1 residue before the CDR3 finishes, and the germline J gene fills in the end.

Clones were read by immunoSEQ multiplex PCR, and TCRdb kept only the in-frame ones, dropping some. The repertoire includes 9,000 to 13,000 clones, about two fifths of them detected once, and less than 2% sits in the top ten. CDR3 length: 14 residues. Germline V gene sequence: CDR1 SNHLY, CDR2 FYNGKV (reference sequence). The V gene is TRBV3, the J gene TRBJ2-4; 8 positions match TRBD1. The sequenced material came from skin. This TCR was recovered from a female BALB/c mouse given C57BL/6 T cells with graft-versus-host disease after an allogeneic hematopoietic cell transplant. The CDR3 reads CVSRGQDSQNTLYF. Partial CDR3 DNA: TGTGTCAGCAGGGGACAGGATAGTCAAAACACCTTGTAC.